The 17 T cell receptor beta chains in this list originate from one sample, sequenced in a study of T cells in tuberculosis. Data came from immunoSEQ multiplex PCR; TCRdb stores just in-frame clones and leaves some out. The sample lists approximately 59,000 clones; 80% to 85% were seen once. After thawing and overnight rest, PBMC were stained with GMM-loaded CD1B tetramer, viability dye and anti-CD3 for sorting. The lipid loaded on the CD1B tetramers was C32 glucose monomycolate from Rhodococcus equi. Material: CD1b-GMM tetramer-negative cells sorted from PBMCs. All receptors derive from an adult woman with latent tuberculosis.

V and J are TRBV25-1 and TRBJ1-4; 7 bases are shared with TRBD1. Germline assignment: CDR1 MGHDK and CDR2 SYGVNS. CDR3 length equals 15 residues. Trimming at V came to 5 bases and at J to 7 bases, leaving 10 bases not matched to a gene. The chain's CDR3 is CASSRADRFLEKLFF. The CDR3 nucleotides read TGTGCCAGCAGTCGAGCGGACAGGTTTCTTGAAAAACTGTTTTTT.

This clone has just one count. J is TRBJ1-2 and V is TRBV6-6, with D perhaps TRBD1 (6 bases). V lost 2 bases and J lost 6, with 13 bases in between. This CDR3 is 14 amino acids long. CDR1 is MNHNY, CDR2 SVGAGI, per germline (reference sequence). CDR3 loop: CASSYPGDRNGYTF. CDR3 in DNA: TGTGCCAGCAGTTACCCAGGGGATCGGAATGGCTACACCTTC.

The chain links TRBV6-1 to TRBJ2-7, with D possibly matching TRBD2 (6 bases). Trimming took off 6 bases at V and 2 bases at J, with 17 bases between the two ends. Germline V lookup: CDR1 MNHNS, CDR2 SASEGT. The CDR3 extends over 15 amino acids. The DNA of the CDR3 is TGTGCCAGCAGCCTCAGCGGGTATACCACCTACGAGCAGTACTTC. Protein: CASSLSGYTTYEQYF.

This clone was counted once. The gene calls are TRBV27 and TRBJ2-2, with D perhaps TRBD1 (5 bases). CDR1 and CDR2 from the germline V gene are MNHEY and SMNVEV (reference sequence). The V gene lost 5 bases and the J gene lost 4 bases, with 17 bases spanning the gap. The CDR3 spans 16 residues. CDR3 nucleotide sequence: TGTGCCAGCAGTCTCGCCTTCCTTAGGGGCACCGGGGAGCTGTTTTTT. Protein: CASSLAFLRGTGELFF.

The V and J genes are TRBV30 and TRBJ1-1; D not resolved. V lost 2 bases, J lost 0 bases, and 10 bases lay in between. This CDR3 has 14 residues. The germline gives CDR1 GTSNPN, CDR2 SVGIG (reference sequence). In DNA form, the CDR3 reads TGTGCCTGGAGTTGGACGGGATTGAACACTGAAGCTTTCTTT. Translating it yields CAWSWTGLNTEAFF.

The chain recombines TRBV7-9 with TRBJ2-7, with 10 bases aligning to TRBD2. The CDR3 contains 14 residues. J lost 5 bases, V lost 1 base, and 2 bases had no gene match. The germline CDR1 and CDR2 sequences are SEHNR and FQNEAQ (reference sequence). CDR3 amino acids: CASSLVGTSDEQYF. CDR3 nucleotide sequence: TGTGCCAGCAGCTTAGTAGGGACTAGCGACGAGCAGTACTTC.

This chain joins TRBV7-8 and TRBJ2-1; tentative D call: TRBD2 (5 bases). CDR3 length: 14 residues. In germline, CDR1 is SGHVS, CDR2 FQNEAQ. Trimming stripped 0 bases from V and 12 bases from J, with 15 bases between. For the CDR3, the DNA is TGTGCCAGCAGCTTAGCGGGAGAGGGAGTCAGGCAGTTCTTC. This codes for CASSLAGEGVRQFF. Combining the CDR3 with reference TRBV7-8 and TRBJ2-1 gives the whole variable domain GAGVSQSPRYKVAKRGQDVALRCDPISGHVSLFWYQQALGQGPEFLTYFQNEAQLDKSGLPSDRFFAERPEGSVSTLKIQRTQQEDSAVYLCASSLAGEGVRQFFGPGTRLTVL.

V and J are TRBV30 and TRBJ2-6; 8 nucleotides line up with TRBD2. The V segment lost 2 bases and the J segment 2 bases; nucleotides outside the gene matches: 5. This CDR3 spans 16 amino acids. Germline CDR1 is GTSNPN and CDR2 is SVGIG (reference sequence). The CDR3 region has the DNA TGTGCCTGGAGTTCCTCGGGGGGGACTGGGGCCAACGTCCTGACTTTC. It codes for CAWSSSGGTGANVLTF.

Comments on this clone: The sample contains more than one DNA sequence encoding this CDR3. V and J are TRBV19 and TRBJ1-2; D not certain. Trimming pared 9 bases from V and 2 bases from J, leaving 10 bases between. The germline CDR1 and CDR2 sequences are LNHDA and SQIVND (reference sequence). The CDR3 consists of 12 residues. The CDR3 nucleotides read TGTGCCAGCTTGACGGGGAACTATGGCTACACCTTC. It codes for CASLTGNYGYTF.

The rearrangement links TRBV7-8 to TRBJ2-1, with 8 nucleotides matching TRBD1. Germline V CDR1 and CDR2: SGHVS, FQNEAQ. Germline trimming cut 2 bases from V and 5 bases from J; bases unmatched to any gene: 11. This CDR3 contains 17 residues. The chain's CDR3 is CASSLRWGQGANNEQFF. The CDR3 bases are TGTGCCAGCAGCTTAAGGTGGGGCCAGGGGGCGAACAATGAGCAGTTCTTC.

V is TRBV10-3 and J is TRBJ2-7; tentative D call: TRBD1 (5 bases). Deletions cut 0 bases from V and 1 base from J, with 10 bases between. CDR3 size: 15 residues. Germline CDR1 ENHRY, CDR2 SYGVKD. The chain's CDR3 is CAISESYRNSYEQYF. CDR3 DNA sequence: TGTGCCATCAGTGAGTCGTACAGGAATTCCTACGAGCAGTACTTC.

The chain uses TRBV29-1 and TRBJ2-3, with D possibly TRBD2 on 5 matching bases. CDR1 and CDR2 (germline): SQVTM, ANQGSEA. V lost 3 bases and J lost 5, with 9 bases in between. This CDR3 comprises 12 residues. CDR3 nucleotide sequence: TGCAGCGTTGAGAGGGAAGGAGATACGCAGTATTTT. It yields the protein CSVEREGDTQYF.

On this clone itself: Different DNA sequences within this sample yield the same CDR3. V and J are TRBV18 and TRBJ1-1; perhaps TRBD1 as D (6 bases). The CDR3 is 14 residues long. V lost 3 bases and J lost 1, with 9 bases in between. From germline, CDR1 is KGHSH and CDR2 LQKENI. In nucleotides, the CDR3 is TGTGCCAGCTCACCTTTACAGGGGAACACTGAAGCTTTCTTT. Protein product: CASSPLQGNTEAFF.

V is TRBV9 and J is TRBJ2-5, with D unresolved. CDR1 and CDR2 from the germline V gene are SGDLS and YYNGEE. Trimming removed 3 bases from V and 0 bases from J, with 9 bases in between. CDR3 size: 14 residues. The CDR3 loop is CASSAGTYQETQYF. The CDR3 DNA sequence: TGTGCCAGCAGCGCCGGTACGTACCAAGAGACCCAGTACTTC.

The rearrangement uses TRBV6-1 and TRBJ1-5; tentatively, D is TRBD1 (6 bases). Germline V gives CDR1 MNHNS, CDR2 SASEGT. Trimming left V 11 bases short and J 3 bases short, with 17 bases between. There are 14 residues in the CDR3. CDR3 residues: CAGGAGPYNQPQHF. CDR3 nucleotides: TGTGCCGGGGGGGCGGGGCCCTACAATCAGCCCCAGCATTTT.

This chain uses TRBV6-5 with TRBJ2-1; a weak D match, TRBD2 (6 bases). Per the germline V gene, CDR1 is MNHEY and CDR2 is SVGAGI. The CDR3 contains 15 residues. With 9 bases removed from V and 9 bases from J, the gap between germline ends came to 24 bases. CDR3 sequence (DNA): TGTGCCAGTTCGACACGGGACTTACTTGGGGGTGAGCAGTTCTTC. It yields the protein CASSTRDLLGGEQFF.

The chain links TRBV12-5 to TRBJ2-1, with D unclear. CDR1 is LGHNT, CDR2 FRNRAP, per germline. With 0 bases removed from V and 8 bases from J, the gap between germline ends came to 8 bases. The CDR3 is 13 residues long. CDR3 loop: CASGLVRGDEQFF. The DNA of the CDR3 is TGTGCTAGTGGTTTGGTACGAGGAGATGAGCAGTTCTTC.